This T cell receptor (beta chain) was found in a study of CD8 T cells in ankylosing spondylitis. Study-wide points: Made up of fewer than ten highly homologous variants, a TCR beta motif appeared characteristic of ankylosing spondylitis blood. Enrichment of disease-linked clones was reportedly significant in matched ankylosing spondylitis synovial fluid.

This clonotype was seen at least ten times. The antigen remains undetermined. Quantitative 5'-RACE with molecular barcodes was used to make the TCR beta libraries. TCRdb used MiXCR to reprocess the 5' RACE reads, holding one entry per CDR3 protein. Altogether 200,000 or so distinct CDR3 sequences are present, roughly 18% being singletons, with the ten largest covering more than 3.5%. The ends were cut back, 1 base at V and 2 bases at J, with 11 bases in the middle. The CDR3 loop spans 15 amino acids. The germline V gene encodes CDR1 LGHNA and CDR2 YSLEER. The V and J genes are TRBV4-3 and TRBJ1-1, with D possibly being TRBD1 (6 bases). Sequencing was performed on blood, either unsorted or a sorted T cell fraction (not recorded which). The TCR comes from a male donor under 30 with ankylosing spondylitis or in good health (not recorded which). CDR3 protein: CASSQGVGANTEAFF. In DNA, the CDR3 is TGCGCCAGCAGCCAAGGGGTGGGGGCCAACACTGAAGCTTTCTTT.